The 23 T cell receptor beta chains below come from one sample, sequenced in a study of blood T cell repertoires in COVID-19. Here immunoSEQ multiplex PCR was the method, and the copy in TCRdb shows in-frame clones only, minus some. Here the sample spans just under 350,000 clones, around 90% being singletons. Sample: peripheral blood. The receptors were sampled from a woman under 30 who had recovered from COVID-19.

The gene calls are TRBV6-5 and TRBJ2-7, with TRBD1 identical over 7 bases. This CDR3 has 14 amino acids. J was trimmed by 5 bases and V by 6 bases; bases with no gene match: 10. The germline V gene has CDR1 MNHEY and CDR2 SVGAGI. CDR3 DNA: TGTGCCAGCAGGACTCCAGGTACAGGGGACGAGCAGTACGTC. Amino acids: CASRTPGTGDEQYV.

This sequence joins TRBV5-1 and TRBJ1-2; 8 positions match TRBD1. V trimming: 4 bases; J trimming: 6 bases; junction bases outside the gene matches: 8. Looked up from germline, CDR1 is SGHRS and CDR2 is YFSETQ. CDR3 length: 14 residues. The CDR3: CASSPRGLGDGYTF. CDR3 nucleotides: TGCGCCAGCAGCCCCAGGGGGCTGGGGGATGGCTACACCTTC.

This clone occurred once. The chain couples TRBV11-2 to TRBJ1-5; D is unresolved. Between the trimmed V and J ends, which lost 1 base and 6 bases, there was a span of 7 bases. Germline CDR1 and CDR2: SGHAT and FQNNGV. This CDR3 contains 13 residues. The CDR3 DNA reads TGTGCCAGCAGCTTAGTGATGAGTCAGCCCCAGCATTTT. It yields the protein CASSLVMSQPQHF.

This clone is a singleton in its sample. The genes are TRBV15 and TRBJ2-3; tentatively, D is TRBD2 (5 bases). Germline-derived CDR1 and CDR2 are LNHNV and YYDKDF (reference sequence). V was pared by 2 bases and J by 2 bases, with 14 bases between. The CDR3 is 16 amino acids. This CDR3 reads CATSRPSGKHTDTQYF. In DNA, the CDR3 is TGTGCCACCAGCAGACCATCGGGGAAACACACAGATACGCAGTATTTT.

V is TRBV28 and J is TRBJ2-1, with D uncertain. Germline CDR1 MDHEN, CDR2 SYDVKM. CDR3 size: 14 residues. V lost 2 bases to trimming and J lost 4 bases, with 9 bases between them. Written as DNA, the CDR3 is TGTGCCAGCAGTTTAATGGGCCCTTACAATGAGCAGTTCTTC. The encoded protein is CASSLMGPYNEQFF.

CDR3 loop: CASSPQTSGRHTQYF. The CDR3 DNA sequence: TGTGCCAGCAGCCCTCAGACTAGCGGGAGGCATACGCAGTATTTT. The V call is TRBV7-9, the J call TRBJ2-3; the match to TRBD2 covers 13 bases. Germline CDR1 and CDR2: SEHNR and FQNEAQ (reference sequence). J gave up 7 bases and V 5 bases, and 6 bases lay outside the gene matches. The CDR3 has 15 residues.

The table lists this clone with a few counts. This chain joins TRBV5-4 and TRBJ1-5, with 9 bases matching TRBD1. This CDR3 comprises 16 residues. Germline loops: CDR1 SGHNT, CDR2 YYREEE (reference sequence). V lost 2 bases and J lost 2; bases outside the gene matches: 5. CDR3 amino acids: CASSFGQGIGNQPQHF. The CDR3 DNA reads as TGTGCCAGCAGCTTTGGACAGGGGATTGGCAATCAGCCCCAGCATTTT.

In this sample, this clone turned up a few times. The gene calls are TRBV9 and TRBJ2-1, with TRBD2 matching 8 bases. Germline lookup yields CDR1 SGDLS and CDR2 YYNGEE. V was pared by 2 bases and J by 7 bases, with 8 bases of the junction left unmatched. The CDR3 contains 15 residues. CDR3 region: CASSVSGTAGNEQFF. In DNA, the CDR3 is TGTGCCAGCAGCGTTAGCGGGACTGCAGGGAATGAGCAGTTCTTC.

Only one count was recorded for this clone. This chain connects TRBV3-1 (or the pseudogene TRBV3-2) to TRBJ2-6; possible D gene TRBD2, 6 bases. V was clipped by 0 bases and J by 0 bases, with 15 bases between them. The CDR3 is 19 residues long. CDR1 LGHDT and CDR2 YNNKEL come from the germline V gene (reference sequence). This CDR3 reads CASSQDLGSGFSGANVLTF. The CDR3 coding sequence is TGTGCCAGCAGCCAAGATCTGGGTAGCGGATTCTCTGGGGCCAACGTCCTGACTTTC.

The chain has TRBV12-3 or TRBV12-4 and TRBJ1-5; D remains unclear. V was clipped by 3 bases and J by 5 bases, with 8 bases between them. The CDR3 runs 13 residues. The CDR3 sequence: CASSFRGDQPQHF. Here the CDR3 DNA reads TGTGCCAGCAGTTTTCGGGGAGATCAGCCCCAGCATTTT.

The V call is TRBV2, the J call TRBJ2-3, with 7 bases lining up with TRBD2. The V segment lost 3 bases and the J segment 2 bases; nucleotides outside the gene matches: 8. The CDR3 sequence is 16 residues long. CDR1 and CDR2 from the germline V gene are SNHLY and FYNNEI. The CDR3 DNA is TGTGCCAGCAGTGATCTGGAGCGGGACGCCACAGATACGCAGTATTTT. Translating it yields CASSDLERDATDTQYF.

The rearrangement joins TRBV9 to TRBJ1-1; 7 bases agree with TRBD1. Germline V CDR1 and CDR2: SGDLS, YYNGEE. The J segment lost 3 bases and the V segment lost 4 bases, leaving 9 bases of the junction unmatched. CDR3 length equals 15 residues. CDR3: CASSTPTGMDTEAFF. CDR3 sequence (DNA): TGTGCCAGCAGCACCCCGACAGGGATGGACACTGAAGCTTTCTTT.

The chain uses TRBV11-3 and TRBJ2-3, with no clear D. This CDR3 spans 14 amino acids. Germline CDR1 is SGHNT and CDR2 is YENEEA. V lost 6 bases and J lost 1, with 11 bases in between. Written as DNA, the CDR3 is TGTGCCAGCAGAGTGGAGTTTGGCACAGATACGCAGTATTTT. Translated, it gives CASRVEFGTDTQYF.

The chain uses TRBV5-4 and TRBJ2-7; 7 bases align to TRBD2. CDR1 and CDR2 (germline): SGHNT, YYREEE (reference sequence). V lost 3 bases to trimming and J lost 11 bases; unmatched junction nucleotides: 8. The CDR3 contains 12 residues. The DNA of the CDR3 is TGTGCCAGCAGCTCTGGACTAGTATGGAAGTACGTC. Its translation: CASSSGLVWKYV.

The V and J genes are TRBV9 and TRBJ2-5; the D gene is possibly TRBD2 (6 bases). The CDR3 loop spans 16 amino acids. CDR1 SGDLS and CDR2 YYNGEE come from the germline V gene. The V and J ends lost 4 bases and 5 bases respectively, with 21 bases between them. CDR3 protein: CASSLNEGLRGETQYF. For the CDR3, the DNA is TGTGCCAGCAGCCTGAATGAGGGCCTCCGGGGGGAGACCCAGTACTTC.

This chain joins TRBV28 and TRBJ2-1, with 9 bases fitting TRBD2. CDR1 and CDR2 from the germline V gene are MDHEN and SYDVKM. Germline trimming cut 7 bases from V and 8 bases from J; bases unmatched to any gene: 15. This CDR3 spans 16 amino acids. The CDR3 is CASTPLGGGGLDEQFF. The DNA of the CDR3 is TGTGCCAGCACTCCCCTAGGCGGGGGGGGGTTAGATGAGCAGTTCTTC.

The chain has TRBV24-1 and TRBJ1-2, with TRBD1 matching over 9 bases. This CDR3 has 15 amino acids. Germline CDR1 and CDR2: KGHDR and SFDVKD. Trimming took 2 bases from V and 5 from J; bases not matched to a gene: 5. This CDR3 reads CATSDSPGTGYGYTF. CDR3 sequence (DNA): TGTGCCACCAGTGATTCCCCCGGGACAGGGTATGGCTACACCTTC.

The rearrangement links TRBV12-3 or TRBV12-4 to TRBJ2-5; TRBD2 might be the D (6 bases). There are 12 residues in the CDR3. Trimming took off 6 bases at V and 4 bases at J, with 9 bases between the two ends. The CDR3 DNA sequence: TGTGCCAGCAGGACTAGACGAGAGACCCAGTACTTC. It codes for CASRTRRETQYF.

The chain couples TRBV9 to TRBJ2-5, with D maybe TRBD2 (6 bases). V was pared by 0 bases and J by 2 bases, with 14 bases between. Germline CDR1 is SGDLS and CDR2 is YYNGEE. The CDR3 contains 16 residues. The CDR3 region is CASSVGSGWIQETQYF. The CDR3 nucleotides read TGTGCCAGCAGCGTAGGCAGCGGGTGGATTCAAGAGACCCAGTACTTC.

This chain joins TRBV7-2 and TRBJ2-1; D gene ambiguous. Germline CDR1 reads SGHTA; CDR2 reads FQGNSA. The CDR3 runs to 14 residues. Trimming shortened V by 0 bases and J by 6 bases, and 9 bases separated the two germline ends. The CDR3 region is CASSLARAINEQFF. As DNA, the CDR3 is TGTGCCAGCAGCTTAGCGCGAGCGATCAATGAGCAGTTCTTC.

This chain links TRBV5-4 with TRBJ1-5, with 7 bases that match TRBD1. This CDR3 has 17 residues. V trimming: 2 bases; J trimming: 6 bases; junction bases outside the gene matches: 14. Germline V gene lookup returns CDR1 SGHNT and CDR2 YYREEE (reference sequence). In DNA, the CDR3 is TGTGCCAGCAGCTTCCCTAAGACAGGGTTAGGCGGTCAGCCCCAGCATTTT. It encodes CASSFPKTGLGGQPQHF.

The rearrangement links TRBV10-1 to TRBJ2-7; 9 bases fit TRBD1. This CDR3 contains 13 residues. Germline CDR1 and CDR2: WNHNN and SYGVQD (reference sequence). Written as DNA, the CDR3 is TGCGCCAGCAGTGAGTCGGGGAACAGGGGGCTGAACGTC. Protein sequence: CASSESGNRGLNV.

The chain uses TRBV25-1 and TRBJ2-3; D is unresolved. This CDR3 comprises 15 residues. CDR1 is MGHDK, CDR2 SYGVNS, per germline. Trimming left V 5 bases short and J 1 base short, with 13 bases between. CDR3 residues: CASSYQASGTDTQYF. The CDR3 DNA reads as TGTGCCAGCAGTTACCAGGCGTCAGGCACAGATACGCAGTATTTT.